This T cell receptor beta chain is drawn from a study of cytomegalovirus exposure and HLA in healthy donors. Findings and caveats of the study: TCR beta sequences numbering roughly 18,000 were associated with HLA alleles at 0.05 false discovery rate in a later analysis.

PCR amplification relied on 60 Vbeta primers (plus 13 Jbeta primers). Repertoires were generated with immunoSEQ multiplex PCR, while TCRdb's copy carries only in-frame clones and drops some. This table holds some 150,000 clones, around three fifths found once. CDR3 size: 13 residues. The V end was cut by 1 base, the J end by 7 bases, with 7 bases between. Germline CDR1 SGHTA, CDR2 FQGNSA. Concerning this clone itself: Its antigen is as yet unknown.

This chain uses TRBV7-2 with TRBJ1-4, with D hard to call. This TCR was recovered from a middle-aged woman in good health and CMV-seronegative. Sequenced sample: PBMCs. This CDR3 is CASSLVTGEKLFF. CDR3 sequence (DNA): TGTGCCAGCAGCTTAGTTACGGGTGAAAAACTGTTTTTT.